The rows below give T cell receptor beta chains drawn from one sample of a study of response to subunit inactivated influenza vaccine. TCRdb analysed the RT-PCR reads with MiXCR anew, one entry per CDR3 protein. The sample carries more than 550,000 distinct CDR3 sequences, approximately 10% recorded once. These data are also associated with another study on T cells expressing NK-cell markers.

The starting material was PBMCs from blood, obtained on the day of vaccination. These receptors were obtained from a man between 50 and 59 years old who received an inactivated influenza vaccine. Both conserved end residues are part of each CDR3. The D gene is left open where the match is weak. The listing skips clone size in some rows; elsewhere it reads once, few, many or a size class.

d_call j_call clone_size v_call cdr3_nt cdr3_aa
TRBD1 TRBJ2-7 few TRBV20-1 TGCAGTGCGCCGCGGACAGGGTGGTACGAGCAGTACTTC CSAPRTGWYEQYF
TRBD2 TRBJ2-1 . TRBV12-3/TRBV12-4 TGTGCCAGCAGTCCTACCCCCGGACTAGCGGGAGGGCGGAGGGGGAATGAGCAGTTCTTC CASSPTPGLAGGRRGNEQFF
TRBD2 TRBJ2-3 few TRBV5-1 TGCGCCAGCAGCGCAGGTAGCGGGAAGCTAGATACGCAGTATTTT CASSAGSGKLDTQYF
TRBD2 TRBJ2-5 . TRBV12-3/TRBV12-4 TGTGCCAGCAGTTCATCGACTAGCGGGCCGTACCAAGAGACCCAGTACTTC CASSSSTSGPYQETQYF
TRBD1 TRBJ2-2 few TRBV4-1 TGCGCCAGCGCACGACAGGGGGAAAACACCGGGGAGCTGTTTTTT CASARQGENTGELFF
TRBD2 TRBJ2-5 few TRBV24-1 TGTGCCACCAGTGACTCTCGGACTAGAATTGGGGAGACCCAGTACTTC CATSDSRTRIGETQYF
TRBD2 TRBJ2-3 . TRBV7-2 TGTGCCAGCAGCTTGACTAGCGGGAGGGCAGATACGCAGTATTTT CASSLTSGRADTQYF
. TRBJ1-1 few TRBV6-5 TGTGCCAGCAGTTACTCGCCCTACAAGAACACTGAAGCTTTCTTT CASSYSPYKNTEAFF
TRBD1 TRBJ1-3 . TRBV27 TGTGCCAGCAGCGACAGGGGGCCGAGCTCTGGAAACACCATATATTTT CASSDRGPSSGNTIYF
. TRBJ2-7 few TRBV4-3 TGCGCCAGCAGCCAAGTAGGGACCCACGAGCAGTACTTC CASSQVGTHEQYF
TRBD1 TRBJ1-1 many TRBV6-2/TRBV6-3 TGTGCCAGCAGTTCCCCCGGGACAGGGCGAACTGAAGCTTTCTTT CASSSPGTGRTEAFF
. TRBJ2-2 few TRBV6-2/TRBV6-3 TGTGCCAGCAGTTACCATTCAGGGATTCCCGGGGAGCTGTTTTTT CASSYHSGIPGELFF
. TRBJ2-3 few TRBV20-1 TGCAGTGCTAGTCAGGATAGCGGCACAGATACGCAGTATTTT CSASQDSGTDTQYF
. TRBJ2-1 many TRBV12-3/TRBV12-4 TGTGCCAGCAGCTCAGACAGTAGCTCCTACAATGAGCAGTTCTTC CASSSDSSSYNEQFF
. TRBJ2-7 few TRBV4-3 TGCGCCAGCAGCCCCGGGGGGCGACCCTACGAGCAGTACTTC CASSPGGRPYEQYF
TRBD2 TRBJ2-3 once TRBV7-9 TGTGCCAACAGCTTAGAGCGCGGGAGAGGCGCAGATACGCAGTATTTT CANSLERGRGADTQYF
TRBD1 TRBJ2-7 . TRBV7-9 TGTGCCAGCAGCTTGACAGGGGATAGGAACTACGAGCAGTACTTC CASSLTGDRNYEQYF
. TRBJ2-1 . TRBV30 TGTGCCTGGAGTGTCCCAGTCATCGATGAGCAGTTCTTC CAWSVPVIDEQFF
TRBD2 TRBJ2-2 many TRBV15 TGTGCCACCAGCAGAGGACTAGCGGGAACCGGGGAGCTGTTTTTT CATSRGLAGTGELFF
TRBD1 TRBJ1-3 few TRBV12-3/TRBV12-4 TGTGCCAGCAGTGTGGGACAGCCTAGCTCTGGAAACACCATATATTTT CASSVGQPSSGNTIYF
. TRBJ1-1 medium-sized TRBV11-2 TGTGCCAGCAGTCGGACCCCTTTGAACACTGAAGCTTTCTTT CASSRTPLNTEAFF
TRBD1 TRBJ2-1 . TRBV29-1 TGCAGCGTCCCTCGCTGGACAGGGGAGCTCAATGAGCAGTTCTTC CSVPRWTGELNEQFF
TRBD2 TRBJ2-5 . TRBV4-2 TGTGCCAGCAGCCAAACTGGAGCTAGCGGGTCAGAGACCCAGTACTTC CASSQTGASGSETQYF
. TRBJ2-7 few TRBV18 TGTGCCAGCTCACAAGAGAAGGGAGGCGAGCAGTACTTC CASSQEKGGEQYF
. TRBJ2-7 . TRBV4-3 TGCGCCAGCTCCCCCGGGACTCGTAACTACGAGCAGTACTTC CASSPGTRNYEQYF
. TRBJ2-5 many TRBV12-3/TRBV12-4 TGTGCCAGCTCACCAGTCCAAGAGACCCAGTACTTC CASSPVQETQYF
. TRBJ2-7 many TRBV7-8 TGTGCCAGCAGCGCGGGACCTCTCTACGAGCAGTACTTC CASSAGPLYEQYF